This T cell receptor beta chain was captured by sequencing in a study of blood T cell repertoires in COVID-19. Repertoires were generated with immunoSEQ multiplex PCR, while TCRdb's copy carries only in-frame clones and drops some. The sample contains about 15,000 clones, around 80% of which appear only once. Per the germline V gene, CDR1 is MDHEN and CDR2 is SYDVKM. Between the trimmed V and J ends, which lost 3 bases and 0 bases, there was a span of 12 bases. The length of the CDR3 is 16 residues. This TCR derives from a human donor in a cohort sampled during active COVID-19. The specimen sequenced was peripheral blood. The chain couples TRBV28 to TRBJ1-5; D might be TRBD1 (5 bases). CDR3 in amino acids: CASSFGGTVSNQPQHF. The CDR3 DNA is TGTGCCAGCAGTTTCGGCGGGACGGTTAGCAATCAGCCCCAGCATTTT.